This TCR beta chain stems from a study of shared clonotypes between healthy human individuals. Study results and caveats: Around 5.4% of naive CD4 clonotypes were common to a few donors. What naive subsets generally showed was a larger estimated richness than memory subsets showed.

Germline V gene data show CDR1 as MNHEY and CDR2 as SVGAGI. The CDR3 sequence is 15 residues long. Worth noting for this clone: Its cognate antigen is unknown. One end of the junction does not line up with germline, which may come from a read error.

Genomic DNA from each subset was divided evenly over several immunoSEQ plates. Method: immunoSEQ multiplex PCR; TCRdb's copy keeps in-frame clones and lacks some. The sample consists of 300,000 or so clones, approximately 74% of them appearing once. Healthy HIV-negative adults with no recent acute infections or vaccinations were recruited as donors. Input material: memory CD4+ T cells sorted from blood. Subset here: CD45RA-negative fraction. The genes are TRBV6-5 and TRBJ1-5, with D possibly TRBD1 on 5 matching bases. The clonotype comes from a man under 40 in good health. The CDR3 is CASSTVGDRQSAPAF. In DNA, the CDR3 is TGTGCCAGCAGTACCGTGGGGGATCGTCAATCAGCCCCAGCATTT.